A selection of T cell receptor beta chains follows, all from one sample in a study of beta chain features in type 1 diabetes. Sequenced by immunoSEQ multiplex PCR; TCRdb stores in-frame clones only, minus some. The repertoire holds 300,000 or so clones, with approximately 12% as singletons. What was sequenced was naive CD4+ T cells from blood. The receptor source for this set is a woman younger than 30 with type 1 diabetes. CDR3s include the opening cysteine and the closing phenylalanine or tryptophan. Each record gives: clone size, D gene, V gene, J gene, CDR3 DNA, CDR3 protein. A D gene is named only where the DNA matches it firmly. Clone size is stated in some rows and not others, as once, few, many or a class when expanded.

size: NA; D: NA; V: TRBV10-2; J: TRBJ1-1; DNA: TGCGCCAGCAGTGCCAGGTCGAACACTGAAGCTTTCTTT; CDR3: CASSARSNTEAFF
size: few; D: TRBD1; V: TRBV2; J: TRBJ2-1; DNA: TGTGCCAGCAGTGAGGGGGACAGGGGGCATAATGAGCAGTTCTTC; CDR3: CASSEGDRGHNEQFF
size: few; D: NA; V: TRBV11-3; J: TRBJ2-1; DNA: TGTGCCAGCAGCCCAAAAGCCGAGCAGTTCTTC; CDR3: CASSPKAEQFF
size: NA; D: NA; V: TRBV5-4; J: TRBJ2-3; DNA: TGTGCCAGCAGCCGCGCGGAGAGAACTAGCACAGATACGCAGTATTTT; CDR3: CASSRAERTSTDTQYF
size: few; D: TRBD1; V: TRBV18; J: TRBJ2-1; DNA: TGTGCCAGCTCACCACCGCGGACAGGGGTTGCAAATGAGCAGTTCTTC; CDR3: CASSPPRTGVANEQFF
size: NA; D: NA; V: TRBV7-9; J: TRBJ2-5; DNA: TGTGCCAGCAGCCAGACAGAGATCCAAGAGACCCAGTACTTC; CDR3: CASSQTEIQETQYF
size: NA; D: NA; V: TRBV30; J: TRBJ2-2; DNA: TGTGCCTGGAGCTTAGGACATTGGACCGGGGAGCTGTTTTTT; CDR3: CAWSLGHWTGELFF
size: NA; D: TRBD1; V: TRBV19; J: TRBJ1-5; DNA: TGTGCCAGCGCGGGACAGGCCTATCAGCCCCAGCATTTT; CDR3: CASAGQAYQPQHF
size: NA; D: TRBD2; V: TRBV7-2; J: TRBJ2-5; DNA: TGTGCCAGCAGCTTTGACGGGAGGGACCAAGAGACCCAGTACTTC; CDR3: CASSFDGRDQETQYF
size: NA; D: TRBD2; V: TRBV10-2; J: TRBJ2-1; DNA: TGCGCCAGCAGTGGACTAGCGGGGAGTGGTGAGCAGTTCTTC; CDR3: CASSGLAGSGEQFF
size: few; D: NA; V: TRBV30; J: TRBJ1-1; DNA: TGTGCCTGGAGTGTACGATCCGGGGGTGAAGCTTTCTTT; CDR3: CAWSVRSGGEAFF
size: NA; D: TRBD1; V: TRBV6-5; J: TRBJ1-2; DNA: TGTGCCAGCAGCCCATACAGGGGGAACTATGGCTACACCTTC; CDR3: CASSPYRGNYGYTF
size: NA; D: NA; V: TRBV28; J: TRBJ1-5; DNA: TGTGCCAGCAGCCCTGCGGGGCAGCCCCAGCATTTT; CDR3: CASSPAGQPQHF
size: NA; D: NA; V: TRBV29-1; J: TRBJ1-1; DNA: TGCAGCGTTGTTACCGAGGGCGGAGCTTTCTTT; CDR3: CSVVTEGGAFF
size: NA; D: NA; V: TRBV19; J: TRBJ1-2; DNA: TGTGCCAGTAGTATGCAGGGGAACTCTGGCTACACCTTC; CDR3: CASSMQGNSGYTF
size: NA; D: NA; V: TRBV7-8; J: TRBJ2-1; DNA: TGTGCCAGCAGCCCCTCCAGGGAGCAGTTCTTC; CDR3: CASSPSREQFF
size: NA; D: NA; V: TRBV29-1; J: TRBJ1-2; DNA: TGCAGCGCCCTGACAGGAGGAGGCTACACCTTC; CDR3: CSALTGGGYTF
size: NA; D: TRBD1; V: TRBV2; J: TRBJ1-5; DNA: TGTGCCAGCAGCCTGAGGGGGCGCGAGAGCAATCAGCCCCAGCATTTT; CDR3: CASSLRGRESNQPQHF
size: few; D: TRBD1; V: TRBV30; J: TRBJ1-2; DNA: TGTGCCTGGGAGCCCCAGGGGGGCTATGGCTACACCTTC; CDR3: CAWEPQGGYGYTF
size: few; D: TRBD2; V: TRBV5-1; J: TRBJ2-1; DNA: TGCGCCAGCAGCCCCACTAGCGGGGTTTACAATGAGCAGTTCTTC; CDR3: CASSPTSGVYNEQFF
size: NA; D: TRBD2; V: TRBV7-3; J: TRBJ2-7; DNA: TGTGCCAGCAGCGCCTCTCTAGTAGCGGGGGCTTACGAGCAGTACTTC; CDR3: CASSASLVAGAYEQYF
size: NA; D: TRBD1; V: TRBV9; J: TRBJ1-2; DNA: TGTGCCAGCAGCGTAGGGGGACAGGGAACTAACTATGGCTACACCTTC; CDR3: CASSVGGQGTNYGYTF
size: NA; D: NA; V: TRBV5-1; J: TRBJ2-3; DNA: TGCGCCAGCAGCTCCGGGACTCATTTCCCAGATACGCAGTATTTT; CDR3: CASSSGTHFPDTQYF
size: few; D: NA; V: TRBV10-3; J: TRBJ2-7; DNA: TGTGCCATCAGTGATAGCCAGGGGTCGTACGAGCAGTACTTC; CDR3: CAISDSQGSYEQYF
size: few; D: TRBD1; V: TRBV7-3; J: TRBJ1-2; DNA: TGTGCCAGCAGCACCACCGGGACAGGGGAATATGGCTACACCTTC; CDR3: CASSTTGTGEYGYTF
size: few; D: NA; V: TRBV6-1; J: TRBJ2-7; DNA: TGTGCCAGCAGAAACCTGAACAGGCGCTCCTACGAGCAGTACTTC; CDR3: CASRNLNRRSYEQYF
size: NA; D: NA; V: TRBV19; J: TRBJ2-1; DNA: TGTGCCAGAAGGGGGCTAGCGGGTGATGAGCAGTTCTTC; CDR3: CARRGLAGDEQFF
size: NA; D: TRBD2; V: TRBV2; J: TRBJ2-4; DNA: TGTGCCAGCGGGCTAGCGGAGATCAAAAACATTCAGTACTTC; CDR3: CASGLAEIKNIQYF
size: NA; D: TRBD1; V: TRBV5-1; J: TRBJ2-5; DNA: TGCGCCAGCAGCTTGACTCCTAAGGACAGGTACCAAGAGACCCAGTACTTC; CDR3: CASSLTPKDRYQETQYF
size: few; D: NA; V: TRBV11-2; J: TRBJ2-5; DNA: TGTGCCAGCAGCTTGAAACAGGAAGAGACCCAGTACTTC; CDR3: CASSLKQEETQYF
size: few; D: NA; V: TRBV30; J: TRBJ1-4; DNA: TGTGCCTGGAGTGACCTAGCAACTAATGAAAAACTGTTTTTT; CDR3: CAWSDLATNEKLFF
size: NA; D: TRBD2; V: TRBV30; J: TRBJ2-2; DNA: TGTGCCTGGATCCCTAGCGGGAGTGCGACCGGGGAGCTGTTTTTT; CDR3: CAWIPSGSATGELFF
size: NA; D: NA; V: TRBV30; J: TRBJ1-5; DNA: TGTGCCTGGAGTGAGCAGGGCAATCAGCCCCAGCATTTT; CDR3: CAWSEQGNQPQHF
size: few; D: NA; V: TRBV19; J: TRBJ1-5; DNA: TGTGCCAGTAGTACCCTCTATTATAGCAATCAGCCCCAGCATTTT; CDR3: CASSTLYYSNQPQHF
size: few; D: NA; V: TRBV7-9; J: TRBJ2-3; DNA: TGTGCCAGCAGCTTTAACGGGATTAGCACAGATACGCAGTATTTT; CDR3: CASSFNGISTDTQYF
size: few; D: NA; V: TRBV7-2; J: TRBJ2-1; DNA: TGTGCCAGCAGCGCCCCCGGGACTCCGCAGTTCTTC; CDR3: CASSAPGTPQFF
size: NA; D: NA; V: TRBV5-4; J: TRBJ2-5; DNA: TGTGCCAGCAGCCCTCCTTGGGCAGGGCGGGAGACCCAGTACTTC; CDR3: CASSPPWAGRETQYF
size: NA; D: NA; V: TRBV7-3; J: TRBJ2-1; DNA: TGTGCCAGCAGCTTAGTTAGCGGAGTATACAATGAGCAGTTCTTC; CDR3: CASSLVSGVYNEQFF
size: NA; D: TRBD1; V: TRBV5-1; J: TRBJ2-5; DNA: TGCGCCAGCAGCTTGGTTGTGGACAGGGACCAAGAGACCCAGTACTTC; CDR3: CASSLVVDRDQETQYF
size: few; D: NA; V: TRBV19; J: TRBJ2-5; DNA: TGTGCCAGTAGGTCTAGCCTATTCCAAGAGACCCAGTACTTC; CDR3: CASRSSLFQETQYF
size: few; D: NA; V: TRBV18; J: TRBJ2-5; DNA: TGTGCCAGCTCACCACCTTCCGGGTACAAGGAGACCCAGTACTTC; CDR3: CASSPPSGYKETQYF
size: few; D: TRBD1; V: TRBV2; J: TRBJ2-3; DNA: TGTGCCAGCGGGGGACAGGGCACAGATACGCAGTATTTT; CDR3: CASGGQGTDTQYF
size: NA; D: NA; V: TRBV19; J: TRBJ2-1; DNA: TGTGCCAGTAGTATAGATAGTAACTCCGACAATGAGCAGTTCTTC; CDR3: CASSIDSNSDNEQFF
size: few; D: NA; V: TRBV7-2; J: TRBJ2-2; DNA: TGTGCCAGCAGCTTATATACCGGGGAGCTGTTTTTT; CDR3: CASSLYTGELFF
size: NA; D: TRBD2; V: TRBV7-2; J: TRBJ2-1; DNA: TGTGCCAGCAGCTTAGGACTAGCGGGAGTCAATGAGCAGTTCTTC; CDR3: CASSLGLAGVNEQFF
size: few; D: NA; V: TRBV9; J: TRBJ2-5; DNA: TGTGCCAGCAGCGTAGCAGGGGAGGGGACCCAGTACTTC; CDR3: CASSVAGEGTQYF
size: few; D: NA; V: TRBV7-3; J: TRBJ2-7; DNA: TGTGCCAGCAGCCCCGGAGTGATCGAAGAGCAGTACTTC; CDR3: CASSPGVIEEQYF
size: NA; D: TRBD1; V: TRBV7-8; J: TRBJ2-5; DNA: TGTGCCAGCAGCCTTTGGGACAGTCAAGAGACCCAGTACTTC; CDR3: CASSLWDSQETQYF
size: NA; D: NA; V: TRBV15; J: TRBJ2-1; DNA: TGTGCCACCAGCACGGTCCTGAACAATGAGCAGTTCTTC; CDR3: CATSTVLNNEQFF
size: few; D: TRBD1; V: TRBV6-1; J: TRBJ2-7; DNA: TGTGCCAGCAGCGAGACAGGGGCTTCCTACGAGCAGTACTTC; CDR3: CASSETGASYEQYF
size: NA; D: TRBD1; V: TRBV5-6; J: TRBJ2-7; DNA: TGTGCCAGCAGCTTACCGGGACAGGGGTCCTACGAGCAGTACTTC; CDR3: CASSLPGQGSYEQYF
size: few; D: TRBD1; V: TRBV11-2; J: TRBJ1-1; DNA: TGTGCCAGCAGCGCCTTACAGGGGAAGACCACTGAAGCTTTCTTT; CDR3: CASSALQGKTTEAFF
size: NA; D: TRBD2; V: TRBV11-2; J: TRBJ2-3; DNA: TGTGCCAGCAGCCCCGGACTAGCGGGAGACACGCAGTATTTT; CDR3: CASSPGLAGDTQYF
size: NA; D: NA; V: TRBV27; J: TRBJ2-6; DNA: TGTGCCAGCAGGAGGGTTGGGGCCAACGTCCTGACTTTC; CDR3: CASRRVGANVLTF
size: few; D: TRBD1; V: TRBV27; J: TRBJ2-7; DNA: TGTGCCAGCAGTACACAGGGGAGCACCTACGAGCAGTACTTC; CDR3: CASSTQGSTYEQYF
size: NA; D: TRBD1; V: TRBV18; J: TRBJ2-1; DNA: TGTGCCAGCTCACCCCGGACAGGGGGGAATGAGCAGTTCTTC; CDR3: CASSPRTGGNEQFF